The 5 T cell receptor beta chains reported below all come from one sample, sequenced in a study of blood T cells in healthy people across ages. Sample-barcoded 5' priming and a J-beta primer mix drove a second PCR of 7 to 11 cycles. Using its own MiXCR run on the 5' RACE reads, TCRdb lists one record per CDR3 protein. The sample carries roughly 1,100,000 distinct CDR3 sequences, almost 25% recorded once. The same sample was also studied in work on T cells of mothers and their children.

Sequencing was done on a sample of blood. Receptors originate from a girl aged 2 to 10 in good health.

As to this clonotype: A read error may account for a junction end that differs from germline. The CDR3 protein is CASSLNLGLLYYEQYF. The CDR3 bases are TGTGCCAGTAGCTTAAATTTGGGACTACTTTACTACGAGCAGTACTTC. The chain has TRBV7-2 and TRBJ2-7, with 7 bases lining up with TRBD2. The V gene's germline CDR1 is SGHTA and CDR2 FQGNSA. The CDR3 length is 16 residues.

This clonotype was detected ten times or more. The chain uses TRBV29-1 and TRBJ2-5; D possibly uses TRBD1 or TRBD2 (5 bases each). CDR3 size: 11 residues. Trimming removed 4 bases at V and 3 bases at J, with 6 bases between. CDR1 and CDR2 (germline): SQVTM, ANQGSEA. The CDR3 bases are TGCAGCGTTGTGGGGGAAGAGACCCAGTACTTC. It translates to CSVVGEETQYF.

The chain carries TRBV20-1 and TRBJ2-5; a possible D gene is TRBD2 (5 bases). CDR3 length equals 13 residues. Trimming took off 5 bases at V and 1 base at J, with 11 bases between the two ends. The germline CDR1 and CDR2 sequences are DFQATT and SNEGSKA (reference sequence). The CDR3 here is CSAFEAVQETQYF. As DNA, the CDR3 is TGCAGTGCTTTTGAAGCGGTCCAAGAGACCCAGTACTTC.

This chain joins TRBV28 and TRBJ1-1, with D possibly being TRBD1 (6 bases). The length of the CDR3 is 14 residues. Looked up from germline, CDR1 is MDHEN and CDR2 is SYDVKM. V shed 4 bases and J shed 1 base, with 10 bases lying between them. CDR3: CASSSWTANTEAFF. The CDR3, as DNA: TGTGCCAGCAGTTCATGGACAGCGAACACTGAAGCTTTCTTT.

J is TRBJ1-5 and V is TRBV20-1, with TRBD1 matching 11 bases. Germline values: CDR1 DFQATT, CDR2 SNEGSKA (reference sequence). The J segment lost 7 bases and the V segment lost 5 bases, leaving 7 bases of the junction unmatched. CDR3 length equals 14 residues. CDR3 sequence (DNA): TGCAGTGCTTCGTCCCGGGACAGGGGGCAGCCCCAGCATTTT. Amino acids: CSASSRDRGQPQHF.